This TCR beta chain was sequenced during a study of cytomegalovirus exposure and HLA in healthy donors. PCR used 60 Vbeta primers and 13 Jbeta primers. Profiling relied on immunoSEQ multiplex PCR, and the TCRdb table lists in-frame clones only, not all of them. The sample table includes about 140,000 clones. The CDR3 length is 17 residues. V was cut by 0 bases and J by 5 bases, with 19 bases left in between. CDR1 and CDR2 (germline): SGDLS, YYNGEE. The clonotype was recovered from a woman aged 18 to 35 in good health and CMV-seronegative. The rearrangement joins TRBV9 to TRBJ2-3; possibly TRBD2 for D (5 bases). Sequencing input: PBMCs. The CDR3 DNA reads TGTGCCAGCAGCGTAGGGTCACTAGTTCCCCATGGAGATACGCAGTATTTT. Its protein product is CASSVGSLVPHGDTQYF.